Sequencing of this TCR beta chain was carried out in a study of CD8+CD57+ T cells in acquired aplastic anemia. Study information: The sorted CD4+ and CD8+ cells yielded an average around 3.4 ug of DNA.

Trimming took 3 bases from V and 2 from J, leaving 13 bases between them. CDR1 and CDR2 from the germline V gene are SGHTA and FQGTGA. The CDR3 is made up of 15 amino acids. Profiles of TCR beta VDJ and CDR3 were generated from a genomic DNA template. TCRdb re-analysed the reads in MiXCR, keeping a single row per CDR3 protein. The sample gives 200,000 to 250,000 distinct CDR3 sequences, 45% to 50% of which show up once; about 7.8% is in the top ten. This clonotype was seen only once. Whoever was chosen for sequencing had shown CD8+CD57+ cell expansion by flow cytometry. The diagnosis in all patients was severe acquired aplastic anemia.

This chain connects TRBV7-3 to TRBJ1-1; weak D call: TRBD1 (5 bases). Sequenced material: sorted CD4+, CD8+, or CD8+CD57+ T cells (not recorded which) from PBMCs. This TCR derives from a human donor with aplastic anemia. DNA of the CDR3: TGTGCCAGCAGCTTCAACGGGGCGAGCAACACTGAAGCTTTCTTT. Protein sequence: CASSFNGASNTEAFF. Using reference TRBV7-3 and TRBJ1-1 for the parts outside the CDR3, the full variable domain is GAGVSQTPSNKVTEKGKYVELRCDPISGHTALYWYRQSLGQGPEFLIYFQGTGAADDSGLPNDRFFAVRPEGSVSTLKIQRTERGDSAVYLCASSFNGASNTEAFFGQGTRLTVV.